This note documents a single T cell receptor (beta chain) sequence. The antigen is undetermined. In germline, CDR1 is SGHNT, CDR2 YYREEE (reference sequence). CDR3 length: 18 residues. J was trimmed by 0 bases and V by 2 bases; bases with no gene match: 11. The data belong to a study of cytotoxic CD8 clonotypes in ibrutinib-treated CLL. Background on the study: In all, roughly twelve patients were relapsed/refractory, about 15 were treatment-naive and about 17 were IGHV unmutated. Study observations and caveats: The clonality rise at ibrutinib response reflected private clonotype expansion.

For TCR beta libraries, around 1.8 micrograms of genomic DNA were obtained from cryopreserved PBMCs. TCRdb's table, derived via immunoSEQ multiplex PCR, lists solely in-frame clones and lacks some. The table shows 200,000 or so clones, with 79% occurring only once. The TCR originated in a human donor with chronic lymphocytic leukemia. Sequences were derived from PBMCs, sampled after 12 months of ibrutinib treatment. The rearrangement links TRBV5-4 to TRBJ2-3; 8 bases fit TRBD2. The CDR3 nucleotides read TGTGCCAGCAGCTTCGGCACTAGCGGTGTAACTAGCACAGATACGCAGTATTTT. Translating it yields CASSFGTSGVTSTDTQYF.